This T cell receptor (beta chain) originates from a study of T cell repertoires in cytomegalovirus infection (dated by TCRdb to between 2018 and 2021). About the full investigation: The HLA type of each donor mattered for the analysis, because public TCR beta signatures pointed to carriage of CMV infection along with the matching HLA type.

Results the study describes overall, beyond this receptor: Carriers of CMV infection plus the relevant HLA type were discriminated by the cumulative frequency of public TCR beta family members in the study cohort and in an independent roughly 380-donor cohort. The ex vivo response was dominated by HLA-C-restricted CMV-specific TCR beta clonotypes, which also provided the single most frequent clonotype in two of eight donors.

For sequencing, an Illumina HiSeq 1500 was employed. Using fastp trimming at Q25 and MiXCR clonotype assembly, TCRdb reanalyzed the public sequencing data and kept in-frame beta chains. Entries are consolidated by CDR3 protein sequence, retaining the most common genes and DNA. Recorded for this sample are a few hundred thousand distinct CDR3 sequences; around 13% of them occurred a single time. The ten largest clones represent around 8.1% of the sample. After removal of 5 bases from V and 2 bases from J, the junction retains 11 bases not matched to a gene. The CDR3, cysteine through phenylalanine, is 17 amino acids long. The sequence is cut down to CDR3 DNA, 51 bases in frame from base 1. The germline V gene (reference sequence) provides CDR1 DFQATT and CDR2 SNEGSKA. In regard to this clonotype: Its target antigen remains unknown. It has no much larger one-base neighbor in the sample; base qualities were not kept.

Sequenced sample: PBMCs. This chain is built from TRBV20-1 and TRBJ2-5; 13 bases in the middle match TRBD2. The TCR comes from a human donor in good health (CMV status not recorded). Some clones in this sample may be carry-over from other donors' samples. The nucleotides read TGCAGTGCTCATTTACCGGGACTAGCGGGGAAACAAGAGACCCAGTACTTC. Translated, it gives CSAHLPGLAGKQETQYF.